This T cell receptor beta chain was retrieved from a study of T cells in Graves' hyperthyroidism and ophthalmopathy. CDR3 length: 15 amino acids. J was trimmed by 3 bases and V by 8 bases; bases with no gene match: 10. Per germline, CDR1 MGHDK and CDR2 SYGVNS. Exclusion of patients followed from uncontrolled infection, other autoimmune disease, pregnancy or lactation. The blood sample dates from first hyperthyroidism diagnosis, preceding any ophthalmopathy symptoms. Study-level results: The model made its ophthalmopathy prediction, and onset followed a median 6.5 months later. Blood held most thyroid clonotypes expanded above 0.001 frequency.

Amplification targeted TCR beta CDR3 regions from RNA transcripts. TCR CDR3 underwent first-round RT-PCR with the HTBI primer set. Each CDR3 protein is one row after TCRdb ran MiXCR on the multiplex PCR reads. The sample has 550,000 to 650,000 distinct CDR3 sequences; around 13% are singletons. In its sample, this clonotype was seen a few times. Its antigen remains unidentified. Material for sequencing was blood. This rearrangement joins TRBV25-1 to TRBJ1-1; 9 nucleotides line up with TRBD1. The sequence derives from a woman aged 25 to 39 with Graves' hyperthyroidism that later progressed to Graves' ophthalmopathy. Here the CDR3 DNA reads TGTGCCAGCGGCCCCGAGGGACAGGGTGACACTGAAGCTTTCTTT. Encoded protein: CASGPEGQGDTEAFF.